This TCR beta chain was captured in a study of T cell clonality in common variable immunodeficiency. Findings of the study overall: Fewer deletions and N-nucleotide insertions were reportedly seen in common variable immunodeficiency TCR beta sequences. Repertoire-complication correlations in CVID were limited by patient heterogeneity.

Details on this clone: Its antigen is not identified. The CDR3 goes on 3 residues after the read ends, and that part is filled in from the germline J gene.

Both groups were predominantly of Caucasian heritage. Replacement immunoglobulin had been given to every CVID subject for at least one year. Germline-derived CDR1 and CDR2 are SGHTA and FQGNSA. Between the trimmed V and J ends, which lost 5 bases and 2 bases, there was a span of 9 bases. This CDR3 contains 13 residues. Control and CVID samples contributed equal amounts of genomic DNA. Assay: immunoSEQ multiplex PCR; the TCRdb copy retains only in-frame clones and omits some. The sample yields around 13,000 clones, without any singletons. Sequencing was performed on peripheral blood mononuclear cells. The TCR was taken from a human donor with common variable immunodeficiency. This chain connects TRBV7-2 to TRBJ1-1; the D gene is possibly TRBD1 (5 bases). Partial CDR3 DNA: TGTGCCAGCAGCCTACAGGTTAACACTGAA. It translates to CASSLQVNTE. The full-length CDR3 reads as CASSLQVNTEAFF. The whole variable domain, remainder taken from reference TRBV7-2 and TRBJ1-1, is GAGVSQSPSNKVTEKGKDVELRCDPISGHTALYWYRQSLGQGLEFLIYFQGNSAPDKSGLPSDRFSAERTGGSVSTLTIQRTQQEDSAVYLCASSLQVNTEAFFGQGTRLTVV.